The entry that follows covers one T cell receptor (beta chain) sequence. A second about 6 to 12 cycle PCR used barcoded and J-beta primers. Via MiXCR, TCRdb re-called the 5' RACE reads, giving one row per CDR3 protein. Of 760,000 or so distinct CDR3 sequences listed, approximately 25% were seen once; the top ten hold under 10%. The data belong to a study of blood T cells in healthy people across ages. Across the whole study: Capture by template switching was about one barcoded beta molecule per two T cells.

V was cut by 0 bases and J by 1 base, with 7 bases left in between. This CDR3 region has 15 residues. Looked up from germline, CDR1 is SGHRS and CDR2 is YFSETQ. These data also formed part of another study, on T cells of mothers and their children. From that report: The second PCR's M1S primer added sample barcodes and 2-4 random nucleotides.

V gene TRBV5-1 combines with J gene TRBJ2-2; D is unclear. The clonotype comes from a boy younger than 18 in good health. Input material: blood. The CDR3 here is CASSLASGNTGELFF. CDR3 nucleotide sequence: TGCGCCAGCAGCTTGGCCTCAGGGAACACCGGGGAGCTGTTTTTT.